These 22 T cell receptor beta chains were sequenced from one sample in a study of blood T cell repertoires in COVID-19. Produced via immunoSEQ multiplex PCR; TCRdb's table is partial and in-frame only. This sample carries some 100,000 clones, just under 80% of them seen once, and the ten largest clones take 16%. Material: peripheral blood. These receptors were taken from a human donor in a cohort sampled during active COVID-19.

The rearrangement joins TRBV18 to TRBJ2-1, with TRBD2 identical over 10 bases. Germline V lookup: CDR1 KGHSH, CDR2 LQKENI. The CDR3 runs 16 residues. The V and J ends lost 1 base and 6 bases, in that order; junction bases with no gene match: 6. Here the CDR3 reads CASSPLGLAGVNEQFF. Written as DNA, the CDR3 is TGTGCCAGCTCACCACTCGGGCTAGCGGGAGTCAATGAGCAGTTCTTC.

This chain links TRBV5-8 with TRBJ1-5; D perhaps matches TRBD1 (5 bases). The germline CDR1 and CDR2 sequences are SGHTS and YDEGEE. The CDR3 extends over 15 amino acids. V shed 1 base and J shed 2 bases, with 10 bases lying between them. The CDR3 protein is CASSLSAGGNQPQHF. CDR3 in DNA: TGTGCCAGCAGCTTGAGCGCGGGGGGCAATCAGCCCCAGCATTTT. The entire variable domain, with the rest obtained from reference TRBV5-8 and TRBJ1-5, is as follows: EAGVTQSPTHLIKTRGQQATLRCSPISGHTSVYWYQQALGLGLQFLLWYDEGEERNRGNFPPRFSGRQFPNYSSELNVNALELEDSALYLCASSLSAGGNQPQHFGDGTRLSIL.

This chain connects TRBV18 to TRBJ1-5, with TRBD1 as a possible D gene (6 bases). The CDR3 covers 13 residues. V dropped 10 bases and J dropped 4 bases, with 14 bases sitting between them. CDR1 is KGHSH, CDR2 LQKENI, per germline. CDR3 in amino acids: CATGWDNNQPQHF. CDR3 nucleotides: TGTGCCACTGGCTGGGACAATAATCAGCCCCAGCATTTT.

This chain links TRBV5-1 with TRBJ2-5; TRBD2 matches at 15 bases. V was pared by 3 bases and J by 4 bases, with 10 bases of the junction left unmatched. From germline, CDR1 is SGHRS and CDR2 YFSETQ. The CDR3 is 18 residues long. The DNA of the CDR3 is TGCGCCAGCAGCTCAGTCCCCCGGACTAGCGGGGGGGCAGAGACCCAGTACTTC. Amino acids: CASSSVPRTSGGAETQYF.

For the CDR3, the DNA is TGTGCCAGTAGTGACAGTTTGGGCAATCAGCCCCAGCATTTT. Its protein product is CASSDSLGNQPQHF. The chain recombines TRBV19 with TRBJ1-5, with TRBD1 as a possible D gene (5 bases). CDR1 and CDR2 (germline): LNHDA, SQIVND (reference sequence). Trimming cost V 5 bases and J 2 bases, with 10 bases left between them. There are 14 residues in the CDR3.

The rearrangement joins TRBV30 to TRBJ1-1, with 8 bases identical to TRBD1. The CDR3 length is 14 residues. Germline CDR1 is GTSNPN and CDR2 is SVGIG (reference sequence). V gave up 3 bases and J gave up 2 bases; unmatched junction bases: 5. DNA for the CDR3: TGTGCCTGGAGGCTGGACAGGGTCAACACTGAAGCTTTCTTT. This encodes CAWRLDRVNTEAFF.

The gene calls are TRBV19 and TRBJ1-4; D is uncertain. The V gene's germline CDR1 is LNHDA and CDR2 SQIVND (reference sequence). Trimming removed 3 bases from V and 5 bases from J, with 16 bases in between. The CDR3 covers 16 residues. The CDR3 is CASSITRPDSNEKLFF. The CDR3 bases are TGTGCCAGTAGTATTACTCGGCCGGACTCGAATGAAAAACTGTTTTTT.

The rearrangement uses TRBV11-2 and TRBJ2-2; weak D call: TRBD1 (6 bases). V was cut by 2 bases and J by 5 bases, with 12 bases left in between. Germline V gives CDR1 SGHAT, CDR2 FQNNGV. The length of the CDR3 is 15 residues. The CDR3 sequence: CASSLFPRGTGELFF. CDR3 DNA: TGTGCCAGCAGCTTATTCCCCAGGGGTACCGGGGAGCTGTTTTTT.

This clone showed up just a few times. The genes are TRBV28 and TRBJ1-5; D not certain. V was shortened by 2 bases and J by 5 bases, with 4 bases between the two germline ends. The CDR3 consists of 12 residues. Germline CDR1 is MDHEN and CDR2 is SYDVKM. CDR3 DNA sequence: TGTGCCAGCAGTTTAGGGCATCAGCCCCAGCATTTT. It translates to CASSLGHQPQHF.

The chain recombines TRBV28 with TRBJ1-5, with D perhaps TRBD1 (5 bases). CDR3 size: 14 residues. Germline loops: CDR1 MDHEN, CDR2 SYDVKM. V was pared by 4 bases and J by 12 bases, with 19 bases between. CDR3 DNA: TGTGCCAGCAGTTCCGGGTCATTTTCCAGGGTCCAGCATTTT. This encodes CASSSGSFSRVQHF.

This chain connects TRBV5-4 to TRBJ2-1; 9 positions agree with TRBD2. Looked up from germline, CDR1 is SGHNT and CDR2 is YYREEE (reference sequence). The CDR3 length is 17 residues. Trimming removed 0 bases from V and 7 bases from J; junction bases left unmatched: 11. In DNA, the CDR3 is TGTGCCAGCAGCTTGGGACCAAGAGGGCGGGAGGGGAATGAGCAGTTCTTC. Translation: CASSLGPRGREGNEQFF. Based on the CDR3 plus reference TRBV5-4 and TRBJ2-1, the full variable domain is ETGVTQSPTHLIKTRGQQVTLRCSSQSGHNTVSWYQQALGQGPQFIFQYYREEENGRGNFPPRFSGLQFPNYSSELNVNALELDDSALYLCASSLGPRGREGNEQFFGPGTRLTVL.

The chain links TRBV7-4 to TRBJ1-5; D may be TRBD1 (6 bases). The CDR3 spans 14 residues. The V end lost 4 bases, the J end lost 6 bases, and 13 bases lay between the germline ends. Germline CDR1 SGHVT, CDR2 SQSDAQ. The CDR3 sequence is CASSSTGLGQPQHF. The CDR3 bases are TGTGCCAGCAGCTCGACAGGATTAGGTCAGCCCCAGCATTTT.

J is TRBJ2-5 and V is TRBV9; D may be TRBD2 (5 bases). CDR1 and CDR2 (germline): SGDLS, YYNGEE. The V gene lost 3 bases and the J gene lost 1 base, with 7 bases spanning the gap. The CDR3 has 13 amino acids. The CDR3: CASSESGQETQYF. The CDR3 coding sequence is TGTGCCAGCAGCGAGAGCGGCCAAGAGACCCAGTACTTC.

CDR3 loop: CASRGTGGPEDTQYF. CDR3 nucleotide sequence: TGTGCCAGCAGAGGGACAGGGGGCCCGGAAGATACGCAGTATTTT. V gene TRBV2 combines with J gene TRBJ2-3, with 12 bases identical to TRBD1. The CDR3 extends over 15 amino acids. The J segment lost 5 bases and the V segment lost 6 bases, leaving 6 bases of the junction unmatched. Germline values: CDR1 SNHLY, CDR2 FYNNEI. The full variable domain, its missing parts supplied by reference TRBV2 and TRBJ2-3, is EPEVTQTPSHQVTQMGQEVILRCVPISNHLYFYWYRQILGQKVEFLVSFYNNEISEKSEIFDDQFSVERPDGSNFTLKIRSTKLEDSAMYFCASRGTGGPEDTQYFGPGTRLTVL.

The V call is TRBV20-1, the J call TRBJ1-6; TRBD1 matches 7 bases. Germline V gene sequence: CDR1 DFQATT, CDR2 SNEGSKA (reference sequence). Trimming at V came to 3 bases and at J to 2 bases, leaving 7 bases not matched to a gene. The CDR3 consists of 16 residues. Written as DNA, the CDR3 is TGCAGTGCTAGTAGGGGGCCACCCACCTATAATTCACCCCTCCACTTT. It is translated as CSASRGPPTYNSPLHF.

Here the CDR3 DNA reads TGTGCCAGCAGTCACAACTCAGCGAATACGCAGTATTTT. This gives the protein CASSHNSANTQYF. The chain recombines TRBV6-6 with TRBJ2-3, with D unresolved. The CDR3 contains 13 residues. Trimming left V 5 bases short and J 7 bases short, with 13 bases between. CDR1 MNHNY and CDR2 SVGAGI come from the germline V gene (reference sequence).

This chain joins TRBV9 and TRBJ2-2; no clear D. Germline V gene sequence: CDR1 SGDLS, CDR2 YYNGEE. The V end lost 2 bases, the J end lost 1 base, and 9 bases lay between the germline ends. The CDR3 extends over 15 amino acids. Here the CDR3 reads CASSVLTGNTGELFF. The DNA of the CDR3 is TGTGCCAGCAGCGTCCTCACGGGGAACACCGGGGAGCTGTTTTTT.

This rearrangement joins TRBV4-1 to TRBJ1-4; D is perhaps TRBD1 (5 bases). This CDR3 comprises 15 residues. Germline CDR1 is MGHRA and CDR2 is YSYEKL. CDR3 DNA sequence: TGCGGCTCGAGGGAGGGGCCAACAACTAATGAAAAACTGTTTTTT. Encoded protein: CGSREGPTTNEKLFF.

The rearrangement uses TRBV20-1 and TRBJ1-6; possibly TRBD1 for D (5 bases). V was pared by 3 bases and J by 8 bases, with 20 bases between. The CDR3 consists of 16 residues. Per the germline V gene, CDR1 is DFQATT and CDR2 is SNEGSKA (reference sequence). DNA of the CDR3: TGCAGTGCTAGTCACCGGGGGACGGCTAATTATTCACCCCTCCACTTT. This sequence encodes CSASHRGTANYSPLHF.

The gene calls are TRBV5-5 and TRBJ1-2; TRBD1 aligns across 9 bases. The CDR3 runs to 15 residues. From germline, CDR1 is SGHKS and CDR2 YYEKEE (reference sequence). With V trimmed by 0 bases and J by 7 bases, 7 bases remained unmatched. In DNA, the CDR3 is TGTGCCAGCAGCTTGGAGGGACAGGGCCATAGTGGCTACACCTTC. Its translation is CASSLEGQGHSGYTF.

The rearrangement uses TRBV7-8 and TRBJ2-6; the match to TRBD1 covers 8 bases. Germline values: CDR1 SGHVS, CDR2 FQNEAQ. This CDR3 region has 19 residues. V lost 3 bases, J lost 2 bases, and 12 bases stayed unmatched. This CDR3 is CASSFQSGGATTGANVLTF. As DNA, the CDR3 is TGTGCCAGCAGCTTCCAGTCAGGGGGCGCGACTACTGGGGCCAACGTCCTGACTTTC.

This clone is labeled as medium-sized. The CDR3 reads CASSLGQNSYEQYF. The CDR3 nucleotides read TGTGCCAGCAGCCTGGGACAGAACTCCTACGAGCAGTACTTC. V usage is TRBV3-1 (or the pseudogene TRBV3-2) and J usage is TRBJ2-7, with TRBD1 identical over 7 bases. Trimming removed 4 bases from V and 0 bases from J; junction bases left unmatched: 3. The CDR3 has 14 residues. The germline gives CDR1 LGHDT, CDR2 YNNKEL (reference sequence).